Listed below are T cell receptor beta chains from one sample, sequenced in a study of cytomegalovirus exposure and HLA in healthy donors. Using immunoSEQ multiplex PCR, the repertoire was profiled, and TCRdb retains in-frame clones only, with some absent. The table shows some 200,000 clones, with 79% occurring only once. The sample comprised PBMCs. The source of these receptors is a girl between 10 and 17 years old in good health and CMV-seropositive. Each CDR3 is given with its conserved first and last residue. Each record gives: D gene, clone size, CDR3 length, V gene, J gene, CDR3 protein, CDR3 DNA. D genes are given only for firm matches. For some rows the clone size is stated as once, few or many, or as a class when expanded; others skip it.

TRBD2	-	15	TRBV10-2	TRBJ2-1	CASTETSGGYNEQFF	TGCGCCAGCACCGAGACTAGCGGGGGCTACAATGAGCAGTTCTTC
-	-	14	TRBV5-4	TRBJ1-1	CASSLPPGNTEAFF	TGTGCCAGCAGCTTACCTCCAGGGAACACTGAAGCTTTCTTT
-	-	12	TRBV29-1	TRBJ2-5	CSVADLKETQYF	TGCAGCGTTGCGGACTTGAAAGAGACCCAGTACTTC
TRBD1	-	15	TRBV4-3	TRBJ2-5	CASSQDAGTGVQQYF	TGCGCCAGCAGCCAAGACGCCGGGACAGGGGTTCAGCAGTACTTC
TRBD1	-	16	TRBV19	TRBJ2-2	CASRKLGQGSVGELFF	TGTGCCAGTAGAAAACTCGGACAGGGTTCGGTCGGGGAGCTGTTTTTT
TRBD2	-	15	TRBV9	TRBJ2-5	CASSVGRGGHETQYF	TGTGCCAGCAGCGTAGGGCGGGGGGGGCACGAGACCCAGTACTTC
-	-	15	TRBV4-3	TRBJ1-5	CASSQAQGESQPQHF	TGCGCCAGCAGCCAAGCACAGGGTGAGAGTCAGCCCCAGCATTTT
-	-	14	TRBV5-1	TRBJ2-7	CASSLFGGTYEQYF	TGCGCCAGCAGCTTGTTCGGCGGGACCTACGAGCAGTACTTC
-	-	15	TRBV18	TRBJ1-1	CASSPPSGADTEAFF	TGTGCCAGCTCACCACCTTCAGGGGCGGACACTGAAGCTTTCTTT
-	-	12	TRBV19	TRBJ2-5	CASSQGPMTQYF	TGTGCCAGTAGTCAGGGTCCAATGACCCAGTACTTC
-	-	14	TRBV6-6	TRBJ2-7	CASSYLAGEREQYF	TGTGCCAGCAGTTACTTGGCAGGGGAAAGGGAGCAGTACTTC
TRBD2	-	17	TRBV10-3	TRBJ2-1	CAISGTLGRGSYNEQFF	TGTGCCATCAGTGGAACACTAGGGAGGGGCTCCTACAATGAGCAGTTCTTC
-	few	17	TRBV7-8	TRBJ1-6	CASSLADWLAGVTALHF	TGTGCCAGCAGCTTAGCGGATTGGTTGGCGGGAGTGACGGCCCTCCACTTT
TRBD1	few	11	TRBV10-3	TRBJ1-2	CAIRGTGRYTF	TGTGCCATCAGGGGGACAGGCCGCTACACCTTC
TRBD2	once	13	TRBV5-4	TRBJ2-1	CASSALERGEQFF	TGTGCCAGCAGCGCGCTAGAGCGGGGTGAGCAGTTCTTC
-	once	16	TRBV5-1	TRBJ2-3	CASMRAGALATDTQYF	TGCGCCAGCATGAGGGCGGGGGCCCTAGCGACAGATACGCAGTATTTT
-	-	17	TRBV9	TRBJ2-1	CASSVGGGSSSYNEQFF	TGTGCCAGCAGCGTAGGTGGGGGGTCGAGCTCCTACAATGAGCAGTTCTTC
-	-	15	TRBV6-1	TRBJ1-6	CASSFSFRDTSPLHF	TGTGCCAGCAGTTTTTCCTTCAGGGACACCTCACCCCTCCACTTT
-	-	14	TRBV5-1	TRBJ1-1	CASSFRGENTEAFF	TGCGCCAGCAGCTTTCGGGGGGAAAACACTGAAGCTTTCTTT
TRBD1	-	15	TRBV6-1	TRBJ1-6	CASREMTGANSPLHF	TGTGCCAGCAGGGAGATGACAGGGGCAAATTCACCCCTCCACTTT
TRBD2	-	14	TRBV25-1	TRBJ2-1	CASSDPGGANEQFF	TGTGCCAGCAGTGACCCCGGGGGGGCTAATGAGCAGTTCTTC
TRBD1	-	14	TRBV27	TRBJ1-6	CASSLKGQNSPLHF	TGTGCTAGCAGTTTAAAGGGACAGAATTCACCCCTCCACTTT
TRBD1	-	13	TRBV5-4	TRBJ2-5	CASSTDRGETQYF	TGTGCCAGCAGCACCGACAGGGGAGAGACCCAGTACTTC
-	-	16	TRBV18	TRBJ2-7	CASSPSLGTGPYEQYF	TGTGCCAGCTCACCAAGTCTAGGCACCGGTCCCTACGAGCAGTACTTC
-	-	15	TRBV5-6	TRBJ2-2	CASSLLGARTGELFF	TGTGCCAGCAGCTTGCTGGGGGCGCGCACCGGGGAGCTGTTTTTT
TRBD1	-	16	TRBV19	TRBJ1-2	CASSPSPGQVNYGYTF	TGTGCCAGTAGTCCCAGTCCCGGACAGGTTAACTATGGCTACACCTTC
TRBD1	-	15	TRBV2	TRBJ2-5	CASSRTGGGQETQYF	TGTGCCAGCAGTCGGACAGGGGGGGGACAAGAGACCCAGTACTTC